The present T cell receptor (beta chain) was sequenced within a study of CD8 T cells in ankylosing spondylitis. This clonotype came up a few times. What it binds is not known. V was clipped by 3 bases and J by 6 bases; unmatched bases: 1. The germline V gene has CDR1 SGHTA and CDR2 FQGTGA. CDR3 size: 13 residues. Quantitative 5'-RACE with molecular barcodes was used to make the TCR beta libraries. TCRdb passed the 5' RACE reads through MiXCR, listing each CDR3 protein once. The sample contains roughly 440,000 distinct CDR3 sequences, 15% to 20% of which appear only once. General observations from the study: Reports of some motif variants in reactive arthritis synovial fluid and blood predate this one. What appeared characteristic of ankylosing spondylitis blood was a TCR beta motif of several highly homologous variants.

This receptor was identified in a male donor with ankylosing spondylitis. The V and J genes are TRBV7-3 and TRBJ2-4; 8 nucleotides agree with TRBD1. The specimen was blood, either unsorted or a sorted T cell fraction (not recorded which). The CDR3 loop reads CASSFDRGNIQYF. CDR3 nucleotide sequence: TGTGCCAGCAGCTTTGACAGGGGAAACATTCAGTACTTC. The full variable domain, its missing parts supplied by reference TRBV7-3 and TRBJ2-4, is GAGVSQTPSNKVTEKGKYVELRCDPISGHTALYWYRQSLGQGPEFLIYFQGTGAADDSGLPNDRFFAVRPEGSVSTLKIQRTERGDSAVYLCASSFDRGNIQYFGAGTRLSVL.